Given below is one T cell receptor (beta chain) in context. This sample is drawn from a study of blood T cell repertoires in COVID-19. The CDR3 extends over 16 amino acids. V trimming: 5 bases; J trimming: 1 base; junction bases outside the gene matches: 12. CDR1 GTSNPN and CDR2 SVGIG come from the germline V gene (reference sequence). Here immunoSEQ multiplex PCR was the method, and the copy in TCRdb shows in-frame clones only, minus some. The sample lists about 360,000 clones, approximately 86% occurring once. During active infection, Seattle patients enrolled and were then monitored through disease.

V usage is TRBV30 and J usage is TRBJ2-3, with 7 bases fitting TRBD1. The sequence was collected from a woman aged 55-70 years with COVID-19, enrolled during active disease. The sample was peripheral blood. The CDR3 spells CAWVRHTGEGTDTQYF. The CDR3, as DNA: TGTGCCTGGGTCCGACACACAGGGGAAGGCACAGATACGCAGTATTTT.